What follows is one T cell receptor (beta chain) and its context. The data stem from a study of siplizumab effects on memory and regulatory T cells. Method: immunoSEQ multiplex PCR; TCRdb's copy keeps in-frame clones and lacks some. The table records roughly 100,000 clones, more than 85% of them present only once. V lost 0 bases to trimming and J lost 3 bases, with 6 bases between them. CDR1 is KGHSH, CDR2 LQKENI, per germline. The CDR3 covers 14 residues. This chain uses TRBV18 with TRBJ2-1, with D maybe TRBD2 (5 bases). What was sequenced was CD8+ T cells sorted from blood. The sequence came from a human donor in good health. The CDR3 loop is CASSPPGVYNEQFF. The CDR3 nucleotides read TGTGCCAGCTCACCACCGGGAGTCTACAATGAGCAGTTCTTC.